This T cell receptor (beta chain) comes out of a study of blood T cell repertoires in COVID-19. Study overall: Sample material is recorded as cDNA or gDNA derived from T cells, B-cell-depleted T cells, or PBMCs.

As handled by the study authors: Amplification from reference gene primers served as the basis for estimated nucleated cell counts. This table comes from immunoSEQ multiplex PCR, and its TCRdb copy is limited to in-frame clones, with some not included. That table gives V, J and clone size, and the DNA gave D and trimming. The table lists some 75,000 clones, about 89% of them singletons. The CDR3 has 15 amino acids. The V gene's germline CDR1 is MNHNS and CDR2 SASEGT. V lost 2 bases and J 4 bases, leaving 12 bases between the germline ends. Source material: peripheral blood. The TCR originated in a man in his fifties or sixties with acute or convalescent COVID-19. The V call is TRBV6-1, the J call TRBJ1-3, with a weak D call TRBD1 (6 bases). CDR3: CASSELGQPGNTIYF. The CDR3 DNA sequence: TGTGCCAGCAGTGAATTGGGACAACCCGGAAACACCATATATTTT.